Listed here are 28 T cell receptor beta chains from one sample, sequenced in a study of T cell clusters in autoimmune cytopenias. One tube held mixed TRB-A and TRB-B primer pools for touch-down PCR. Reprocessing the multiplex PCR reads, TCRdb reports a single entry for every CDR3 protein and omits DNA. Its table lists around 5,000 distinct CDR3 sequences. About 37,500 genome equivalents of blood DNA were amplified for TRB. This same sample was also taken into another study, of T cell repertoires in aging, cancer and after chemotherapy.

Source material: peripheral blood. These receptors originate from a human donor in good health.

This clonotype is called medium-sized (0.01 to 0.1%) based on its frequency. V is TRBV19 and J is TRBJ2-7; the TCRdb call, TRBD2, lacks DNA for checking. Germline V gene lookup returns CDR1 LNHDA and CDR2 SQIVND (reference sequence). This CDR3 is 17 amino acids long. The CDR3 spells CASTLIVALGGSYEQYF.

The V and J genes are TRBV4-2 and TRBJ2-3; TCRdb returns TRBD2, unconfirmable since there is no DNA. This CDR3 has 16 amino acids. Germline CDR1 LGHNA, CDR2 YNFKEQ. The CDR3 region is CASSQIAGGGTDTQYF.

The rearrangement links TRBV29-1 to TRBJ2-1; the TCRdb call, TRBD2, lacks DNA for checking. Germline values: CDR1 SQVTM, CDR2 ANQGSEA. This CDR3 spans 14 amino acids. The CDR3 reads CSVIGGRSNNEQFF.

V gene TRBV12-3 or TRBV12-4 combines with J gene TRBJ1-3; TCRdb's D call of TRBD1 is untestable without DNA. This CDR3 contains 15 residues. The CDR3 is CASSLVSGTKGTIYF.

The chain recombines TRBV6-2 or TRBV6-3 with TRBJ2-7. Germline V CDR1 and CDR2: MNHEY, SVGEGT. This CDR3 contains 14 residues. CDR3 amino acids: CASSYSLNSYEQYF.

CDR3 protein: CASSILWGEFNEQYF. This chain links TRBV11-1 with TRBJ2-7; without DNA, the TCRdb call of TRBD1 cannot be checked. The CDR3 consists of 15 residues. Germline-derived CDR1 and CDR2 are SGHAT and FQDESV (reference sequence).

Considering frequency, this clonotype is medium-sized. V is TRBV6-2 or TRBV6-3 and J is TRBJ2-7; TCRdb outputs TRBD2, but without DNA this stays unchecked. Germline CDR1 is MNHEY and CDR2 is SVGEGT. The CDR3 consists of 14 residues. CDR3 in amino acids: CASDGGGGSYEQYF.

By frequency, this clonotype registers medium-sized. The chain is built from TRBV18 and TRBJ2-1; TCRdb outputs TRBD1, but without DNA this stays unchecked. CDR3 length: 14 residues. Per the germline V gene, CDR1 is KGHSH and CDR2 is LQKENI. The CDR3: CASSPDRGTIGQFF. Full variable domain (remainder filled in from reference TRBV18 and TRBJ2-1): NAGVMQNPRHLVRRRGQEARLRCSPMKGHSHVYWYRQLPEEGLKFMVYLQKENIIDESGMPKERFSAEFPKEGPSILRIQQVVRGDSAAYFCASSPDRGTIGQFFGPGTRLTVL.

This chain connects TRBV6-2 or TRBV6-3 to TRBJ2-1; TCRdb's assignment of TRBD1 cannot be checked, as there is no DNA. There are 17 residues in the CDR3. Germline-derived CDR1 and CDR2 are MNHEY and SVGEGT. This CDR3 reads CASSYSQPGGSDNEQFF.

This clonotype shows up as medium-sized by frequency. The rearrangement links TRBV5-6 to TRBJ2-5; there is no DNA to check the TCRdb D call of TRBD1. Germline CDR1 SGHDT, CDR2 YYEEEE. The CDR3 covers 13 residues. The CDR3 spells CASSFQGSETQYF.

This CDR3 is CASRPWGGRTDTQYF. The chain employs TRBV5-6 and TRBJ2-3; TCRdb names TRBD1, which stays unverified in the absence of DNA. Germline V lookup: CDR1 SGHDT, CDR2 YYEEEE. The CDR3 totals 15 residues.

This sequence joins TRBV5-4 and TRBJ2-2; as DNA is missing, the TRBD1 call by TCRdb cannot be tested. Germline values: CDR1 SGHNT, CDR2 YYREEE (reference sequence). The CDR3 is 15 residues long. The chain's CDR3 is CASRSGTGNTGELFF.

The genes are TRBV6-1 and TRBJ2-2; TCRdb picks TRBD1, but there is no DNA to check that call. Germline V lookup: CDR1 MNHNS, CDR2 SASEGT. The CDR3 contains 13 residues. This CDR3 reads CASSETGPGELFF.

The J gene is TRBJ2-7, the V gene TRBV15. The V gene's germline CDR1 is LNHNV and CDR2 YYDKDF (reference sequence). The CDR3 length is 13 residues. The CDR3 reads CATSRDIIYEQYF.

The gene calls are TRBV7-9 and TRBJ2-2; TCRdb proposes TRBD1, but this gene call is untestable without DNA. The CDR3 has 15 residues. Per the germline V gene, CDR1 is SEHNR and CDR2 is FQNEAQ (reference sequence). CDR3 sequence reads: CASSPGGTNTGELFF.

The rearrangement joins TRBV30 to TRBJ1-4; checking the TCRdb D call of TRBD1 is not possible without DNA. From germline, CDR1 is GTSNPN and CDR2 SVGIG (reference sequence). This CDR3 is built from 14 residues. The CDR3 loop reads CAWTPQGRDEKLFF.

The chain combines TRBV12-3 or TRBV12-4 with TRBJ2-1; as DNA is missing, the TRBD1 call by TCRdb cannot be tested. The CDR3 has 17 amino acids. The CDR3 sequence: CASSLGAVLSGINEQFF.

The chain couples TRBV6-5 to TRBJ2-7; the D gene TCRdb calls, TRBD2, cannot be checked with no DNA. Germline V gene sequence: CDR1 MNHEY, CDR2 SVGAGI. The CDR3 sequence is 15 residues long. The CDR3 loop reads CASSGRGGQSYEQYF.

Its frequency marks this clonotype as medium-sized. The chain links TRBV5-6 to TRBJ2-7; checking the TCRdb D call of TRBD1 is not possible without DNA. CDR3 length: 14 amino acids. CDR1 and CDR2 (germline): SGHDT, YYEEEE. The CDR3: CASTGGVKTYEQYF.

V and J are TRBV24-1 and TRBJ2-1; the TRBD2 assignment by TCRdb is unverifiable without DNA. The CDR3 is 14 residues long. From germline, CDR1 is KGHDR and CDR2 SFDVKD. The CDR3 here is CATSDFRGSNEQFF.

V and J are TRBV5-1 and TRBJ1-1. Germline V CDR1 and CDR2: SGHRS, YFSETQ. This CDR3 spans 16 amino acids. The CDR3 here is CASSLVKGPLNTEAFF.

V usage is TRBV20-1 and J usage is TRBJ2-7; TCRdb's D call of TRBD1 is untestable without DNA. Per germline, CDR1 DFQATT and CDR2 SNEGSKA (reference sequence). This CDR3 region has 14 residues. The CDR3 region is CSARAGTGGGEQYF.

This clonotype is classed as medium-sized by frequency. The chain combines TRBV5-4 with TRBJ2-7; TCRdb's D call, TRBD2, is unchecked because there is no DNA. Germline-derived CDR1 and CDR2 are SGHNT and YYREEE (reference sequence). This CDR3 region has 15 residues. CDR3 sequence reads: CASSFDLAGVGEQYF.

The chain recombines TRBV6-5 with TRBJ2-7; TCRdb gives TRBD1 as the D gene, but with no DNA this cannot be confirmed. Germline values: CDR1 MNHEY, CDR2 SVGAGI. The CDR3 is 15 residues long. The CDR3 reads CASSSPGQGYYEQYF.

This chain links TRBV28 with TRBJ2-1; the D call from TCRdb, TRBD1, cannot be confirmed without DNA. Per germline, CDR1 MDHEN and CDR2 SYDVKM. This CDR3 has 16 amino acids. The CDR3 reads CATQAGQGYSYNEQFF. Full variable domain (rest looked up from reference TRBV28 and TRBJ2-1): DVKVTQSSRYLVKRTGEKVFLECVQDMDHENMFWYRQDPGLGLRLIYFSYDVKMKEKGDIPEGYSVSREKKERFSLILESASTNQTSMYLCATQAGQGYSYNEQFFGPGTRLTVL.

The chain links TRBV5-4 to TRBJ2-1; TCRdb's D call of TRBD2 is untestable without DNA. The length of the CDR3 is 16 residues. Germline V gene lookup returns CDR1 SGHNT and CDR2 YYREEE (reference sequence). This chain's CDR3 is CASSDRQLTSGTEQFF.

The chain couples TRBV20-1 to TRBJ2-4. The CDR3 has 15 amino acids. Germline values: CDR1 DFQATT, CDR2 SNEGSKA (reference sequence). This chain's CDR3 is CSARDWELAKNIQYF.

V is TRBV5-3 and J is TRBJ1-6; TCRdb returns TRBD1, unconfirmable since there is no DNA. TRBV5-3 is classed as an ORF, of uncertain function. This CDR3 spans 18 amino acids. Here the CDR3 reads CARSSRGAVSSYNSPLHF.